A selection of T cell receptor beta chains follows, all from one sample in a study of T cells in Graves' hyperthyroidism and ophthalmopathy. Each CDR3 protein is one row after TCRdb ran MiXCR on the multiplex PCR reads. The sample includes 300,000 to 350,000 distinct CDR3 sequences, 15% to 20% of them seen just once. The sequenced sample was blood. The receptors originated from a woman in her thirties or forties with Graves' ophthalmopathy. Each CDR3 is given with its conserved first and last residue. A D gene is named only where the DNA matches it firmly. Rows give clone size only sometimes, using once, few, many, or a class for an expanded clone.

d_gene: .
v_gene: TRBV6-1
j_gene: TRBJ1-5
abundance: many
CDR3aa: CASSRQHSNQPQHF
CDR3nt: TGTGCCAGCAGCCGCCAGCATAGCAATCAGCCCCAGCATTTT

d_gene: TRBD2
v_gene: TRBV7-3
j_gene: TRBJ2-3
abundance: many
CDR3aa: CASSFTSGSTDTQYF
CDR3nt: TGTGCCAGCAGCTTCACTAGCGGGAGCACAGATACGCAGTATTTT

d_gene: .
v_gene: TRBV11-3
j_gene: TRBJ2-5
abundance: few
CDR3aa: CASSLESWETQYF
CDR3nt: TGTGCCAGCAGCTTAGAGAGCTGGGAGACCCAGTACTTC

d_gene: TRBD2
v_gene: TRBV9
j_gene: TRBJ2-3
abundance: few
CDR3aa: CASSYTGLAGAPDTQYF
CDR3nt: TGTGCCAGCAGCTATACCGGACTAGCGGGAGCTCCAGATACGCAGTATTTT

d_gene: TRBD2
v_gene: TRBV19
j_gene: TRBJ2-5
abundance: .
CDR3aa: CASRGAGAARMETQYF
CDR3nt: TGTGCCAGTAGGGGAGCGGGGGCGGCTCGGATGGAGACCCAGTACTTC

d_gene: .
v_gene: TRBV10-1
j_gene: TRBJ2-7
abundance: many
CDR3aa: CASSETPGQVYEQYF
CDR3nt: TGCGCCAGCAGTGAGACCCCCGGGCAGGTCTACGAGCAGTACTTC

d_gene: .
v_gene: TRBV3-1
j_gene: TRBJ1-5
abundance: many
CDR3aa: CASSQGSGIQPQHF
CDR3nt: TGTGCCAGCAGCCAAGGGTCGGGGATTCAGCCCCAGCATTTT

d_gene: .
v_gene: TRBV7-8
j_gene: TRBJ1-1
abundance: many
CDR3aa: CASSLYELEAFF
CDR3nt: TGTGCCAGCAGCTTGTACGAGCTCGAAGCTTTCTTT

d_gene: .
v_gene: TRBV5-1
j_gene: TRBJ2-2
abundance: many
CDR3aa: CASSLAGPGELFF
CDR3nt: TGCGCCAGCAGCTTAGCCGGGCCCGGGGAGCTGTTTTTT

d_gene: .
v_gene: TRBV6-4
j_gene: TRBJ2-5
abundance: .
CDR3aa: CASSPGQRQETQYF
CDR3nt: TGTGCCAGCAGCCCGGGACAACGCCAAGAGACCCAGTACTTC

d_gene: .
v_gene: TRBV7-8
j_gene: TRBJ1-2
abundance: many
CDR3aa: CASSLVRYGGGYTF
CDR3nt: TGTGCCAGCAGCTTAGTCCGATATGGGGGTGGCTACACCTTC

d_gene: TRBD1
v_gene: TRBV6-2/TRBV6-3
j_gene: TRBJ2-7
abundance: .
CDR3aa: CASSYPLDRGKEQYF
CDR3nt: TGTGCCAGCAGTTATCCCCTCGACAGGGGGAAGGAGCAGTACTTC